The source of this T cell receptor beta chain is a study of control samples from healthy donors and cancer patients. Sequencing used immunoSEQ multiplex PCR; TCRdb keeps in-frame clones, though not all of them. The sample yields approximately 210,000 clones, about 90% seen once. This clone has a single count. This CDR3 spans 15 amino acids. Looked up from germline, CDR1 is WSHSY and CDR2 is SAAADI. Trimming shortened V by 3 bases and J by 0 bases, and 9 bases separated the two germline ends. The chain carries TRBV10-2 and TRBJ1-3, with D unresolved. The receptor was derived from a man aged 25-45 years in good health. The sequenced material came from blood. The CDR3 reads CASSDNTNSGNTIYF. CDR3 DNA sequence: TGCGCCAGCAGTGACAACACGAACTCTGGAAACACCATATATTTT.